Below are 24 T cell receptor beta chains sequenced from a single sample in a study of prognosis after radiotherapy for stage I lung cancer. Multiplex PCR, run in two rounds, amplified TCR beta CDR3 from genomic DNA. The first PCR round targeted every TRBV and TRBJ gene with specific primers. MiXCR, applied by TCRdb to the multiplex PCR reads, yields one record per CDR3 protein. In the table there are approximately 14,000 distinct CDR3 sequences, about 50% of which are singletons. The specimen comprised PBMCs, sampled before or after stereotactic body radiation therapy (not recorded which). These receptors were obtained from a donor at least 50 years old with non-small cell lung cancer.

This clonotype was detected ten times or more. The CDR3: CASSFEFPDTQYF. CDR3 nucleotides: TGCGCCAGCAGCTTCGAGTTCCCAGATACGCAGTATTTT. V gene TRBV5-1 combines with J gene TRBJ2-3; D remains ambiguous. Between the trimmed V and J ends, which lost 2 bases and 4 bases, there was a span of 8 bases. The CDR3 loop spans 13 amino acids. Germline CDR1 SGHRS, CDR2 YFSETQ.

This clonotype appeared many times. V is TRBV11-2 and J is TRBJ2-5; D not certain. CDR1 and CDR2 from the germline V gene are SGHAT and FQNNGV. The CDR3 is made up of 12 amino acids. V lost 3 bases to trimming and J lost 3 bases, with 5 bases between them. Here the CDR3 reads CASSFFEETQYF. DNA for the CDR3: TGTGCCAGCAGCTTCTTTGAAGAGACCCAGTACTTC.

This clonotype was observed a few times. This chain uses TRBV12-3 or TRBV12-4 with TRBJ1-2; no firm D call. Trimming cost V 4 bases and J 3 bases, with 3 bases left between them. The length of the CDR3 is 11 residues. In DNA form, the CDR3 reads TGTGCCAGCAGTTCTGACTATGGCTACACCTTC. Translation: CASSSDYGYTF.

The V call is TRBV11-3, the J call TRBJ2-2; D unclear. The V gene lost 1 base and the J gene lost 2 bases, with 5 bases spanning the gap. Germline assignment: CDR1 SGHNT and CDR2 YENEEA. The CDR3 consists of 14 residues. CDR3 sequence reads: CASSLGGNTGELFF. In DNA form, the CDR3 reads TGTGCCAGCAGCTTAGGAGGAAACACCGGGGAGCTGTTTTTT.

J is TRBJ1-3 and V is TRBV6-9; the D gene is possibly TRBD1 (6 bases). This CDR3 spans 18 amino acids. The V and J ends lost 3 bases and 0 bases respectively, with 18 bases between them. From germline, CDR1 is MNHGY and CDR2 SVAAGI. The CDR3, as DNA: TGTGCCAGCAGTTACGCCGGGGGGGACATTCTCTCTGGAAACACCATATATTTT. Amino acids: CASSYAGGDILSGNTIYF.

This clonotype was seen at least ten times. The rearrangement joins TRBV10-3 to TRBJ1-1; D gene uncertain. V lost 4 bases, J lost 7 bases, and 10 bases lay in between. CDR3 length equals 12 residues. Germline V gene data show CDR1 as ENHRY and CDR2 as SYGVKD. As DNA, the CDR3 is TGTGCCATCAGTGGAACGGGCGGTGAAGCTTTCTTT. This encodes CAISGTGGEAFF.

This clonotype was picked up many times. V gene TRBV24-1 combines with J gene TRBJ2-3; D gene ambiguous. CDR1 is KGHDR and CDR2 is SFDVKD in the germline V gene. This CDR3 has 13 amino acids. V gave up 5 bases and J gave up 4 bases, with 9 bases separating them. The CDR3 sequence: CATSAEVPDTQYF. CDR3 nucleotide sequence: TGTGCCACCAGTGCAGAGGTACCAGATACGCAGTATTTT.

This clonotype was found many times. V usage is TRBV6-1 and J usage is TRBJ1-1, with a possible D match to TRBD1 (5 bases). Between the trimmed V and J ends, which lost 7 bases and 5 bases, there was a span of 20 bases. The CDR3 totals 15 residues. Looked up from germline, CDR1 is MNHNS and CDR2 is SASEGT. The CDR3 bases are TGTGCCAGCACCTCGGGTAGGGGATGGAAAACTGAAGCTTTCTTT. The encoded protein is CASTSGRGWKTEAFF.

The rearrangement uses TRBV6-2 or TRBV6-3 and TRBJ1-2, with TRBD1 matching 10 bases. Germline V gene data show CDR1 as MNHEY and CDR2 as SVGEGT. The CDR3 totals 16 residues. After removal of 5 bases from V and 3 bases from J, the junction contained 9 bases not matched to a gene. CDR3 in amino acids: CASSETTGGAYYGYTF. The CDR3 nucleotides read TGTGCCAGCAGTGAAACGACAGGGGGCGCTTACTATGGCTACACCTTC.

This CDR3 reads CASSFDHTDTQYF. The CDR3 nucleotides read TGTGCCAGCAGCTTTGACCACACAGATACGCAGTATTTT. The rearrangement joins TRBV7-2 to TRBJ2-3; no clear D. Germline loops: CDR1 SGHTA, CDR2 FQGNSA. This CDR3 has 13 residues. Trimming removed 3 bases from V and 2 bases from J, with 6 bases in between. The full variable domain, rest sourced from reference TRBV7-2 and TRBJ2-3, is GAGVSQSPSNKVTEKGKDVELRCDPISGHTALYWYRQSLGQGLEFLIYFQGNSAPDKSGLPSDRFSAERTGGSVSTLTIQRTQQEDSAVYLCASSFDHTDTQYFGPGTRLTVL.

CDR3 region: CASSFSGPGELFF. The DNA for the CDR3 is TGTGCCAGCAGCTTCTCGGGGCCCGGGGAGCTGTTTTTT. The genes are TRBV7-8 and TRBJ2-2, with D perhaps given as TRBD1 or TRBD2 (5 bases each). Germline assignment: CDR1 SGHVS and CDR2 FQNEAQ. This CDR3 is 13 amino acids long. The V and J ends lost 3 bases and 6 bases respectively, with 8 bases between them.

This clonotype was picked up many times. This chain joins TRBV6-5 and TRBJ1-2; D ambiguous. The V end was cut by 2 bases, the J end by 7 bases, with 11 bases between. CDR3 length: 13 residues. In germline, CDR1 is MNHEY, CDR2 SVGAGI. CDR3 sequence reads: CASSYEHTSGYTF. CDR3 in DNA: TGTGCCAGCAGTTACGAGCACACGTCTGGCTACACCTTC.

Details on this clonotype: The DNA is left out, because the CDR3 cannot be placed on it with certainty; the CDR3 is given as TCRdb lists it. V and J are TRBV12-3 or TRBV12-4 and TRBJ1-3. The CDR3 totals 13 residues, both ends included. This chain's CDR3 is CASILDSGNTIYF.

The chain is built from TRBV5-1 and TRBJ2-1; either TRBD1 or TRBD2 may fit D (5 bases each). This CDR3 comprises 15 residues. Germline CDR1 and CDR2: SGHRS and YFSETQ. The V and J ends lost 4 bases and 10 bases respectively, with 21 bases between them. As DNA, the CDR3 is TGCGCCAGCAGCACGGAAGGGGACCCCTCCCGGGAGCAGTTCTTC. This codes for CASSTEGDPSREQFF.

CDR3 DNA sequence: TGTGCCAGTTTATCCGATCGAGCTTCCTACGAGCAGTACTTC. Residues: CASLSDRASYEQYF. This chain connects TRBV2 to TRBJ2-7, with D unresolved. The CDR3 sequence is 14 residues long. Germline loops: CDR1 SNHLY, CDR2 FYNNEI. With 9 bases removed from V and 1 base from J, the gap between germline ends came to 16 bases.

The rearrangement uses TRBV20-1 and TRBJ2-3, with D possibly matching TRBD1 (5 bases). V dropped 0 bases and J dropped 0 bases, with 10 bases sitting between them. CDR1 is DFQATT, CDR2 SNEGSKA, per germline (reference sequence). CDR3 length: 15 amino acids. The CDR3 loop reads CSARDKGLSTDTQYF. The CDR3 DNA sequence: TGCAGTGCTAGAGATAAGGGGTTAAGCACAGATACGCAGTATTTT.

V gene TRBV5-1 combines with J gene TRBJ2-3; TRBD1 matches 7 bases. This CDR3 region has 15 residues. The trim removed 4 bases at V and 4 bases at J, leaving 9 bases unmatched. Germline CDR1 and CDR2: SGHRS and YFSETQ. The CDR3 DNA sequence: TGCGCCAGCAGCGCCGGACAGGTGGGCTCAGATACGCAGTATTTT. This sequence encodes CASSAGQVGSDTQYF.

Note on this clonotype: This sequence is one base from a far larger clone and is likely a read error. V and J are TRBV6-5 and TRBJ2-1; the match to TRBD2 covers 7 bases. The CDR3 loop spans 13 amino acids. The ends lost 8 bases at V and 8 bases at J; junction bases unmatched: 9. CDR1 and CDR2 (germline): MNHEY, SVGAGI. CDR3 loop: CASGAIGRYEQFF. CDR3 DNA: TGTGCCAGCGGGGCTATCGGGAGGTATGAGCAGTTCTTC.

This clonotype was observed at least ten times. The chain couples TRBV12-3 or TRBV12-4 to TRBJ2-1; 10 nucleotides align to TRBD2. The V gene end was trimmed by 6 bases and the J gene end by 3 bases; junction bases not matched to a gene: 11. The CDR3 has 17 residues. The CDR3 DNA reads as TGTGCCAGCAGGCCGGGGGAGGGGACTAGCGACTACAATGAGCAGTTCTTC. The encoded protein is CASRPGEGTSDYNEQFF.

This clonotype was observed at least ten times. V usage is TRBV7-3 and J usage is TRBJ1-5; D is unresolved. Germline lookup yields CDR1 SGHTA and CDR2 FQGTGA. The V and J ends lost 5 bases and 0 bases respectively, with 20 bases between them. The CDR3 spans 18 residues. Here the CDR3 DNA reads TGTGCCAGCAGCCATAGGTCGCCGAATCCTTATAGCAATCAGCCCCAGCATTTT. This codes for CASSHRSPNPYSNQPQHF.

As to this clonotype: A read error is the likely source, as a far larger clone sits one nucleotide away. This chain uses TRBV6-5 with TRBJ2-6; the match to TRBD1 covers 8 bases. The CDR3 loop spans 16 amino acids. CDR1 and CDR2 (germline): MNHEY, SVGAGI. The CDR3 DNA reads TGTGCCAGCAGTGGAAGGACAGGGAATGGGGCCAACTTCCTGACTTTC. Protein: CASSGRTGNGANFLTF.

This clonotype has more than one count but fewer than ten. A much larger clonotype is one base distant, so this may be a read error. The chain has TRBV29-1 and TRBJ1-3; D ambiguous. The CDR3 consists of 13 residues. V was trimmed by 8 bases and J by 2 bases, leaving 13 bases between them. CDR1 and CDR2 from the germline V gene are SQVTM and ANQGSEA. In nucleotides, the CDR3 is TGCAGCTCCAACGTCGGGGCTGGAAACACCATATATTTT. Protein sequence: CSSNVGAGNTIYF.

This clonotype was detected many times. The gene calls are TRBV5-6 and TRBJ2-1, with a tentative D call TRBD1 (6 bases). Germline-derived CDR1 and CDR2 are SGHDT and YYEEEE. CDR3 length: 15 residues. V gave up 4 bases and J gave up 2 bases, with 13 bases separating them. The CDR3: CASSLWDTTYNEQFF. In DNA, the CDR3 is TGTGCCAGCAGCCTCTGGGACACTACCTACAATGAGCAGTTCTTC.

In this sample, this clonotype is medium-sized. The chain uses TRBV19 and TRBJ2-1; possible D gene TRBD2, 7 bases. The CDR3 runs 14 residues. The germline V and J ends were trimmed by 5 bases and 6 bases, with 14 bases remaining between them. Looked up from germline, CDR1 is LNHDA and CDR2 is SQIVND (reference sequence). In DNA form, the CDR3 reads TGTGCCAGTAGTGCGGCGGGGGCGGGCAATGAGCAGTTCTTC. Protein sequence: CASSAAGAGNEQFF.